This T cell receptor (beta chain) was recorded in a study of blood T cell repertoires in COVID-19. Background on the study: Samples taken during acute and convalescent COVID-19 were collected in the United States, Italy and Spain. PBMCs, B-cell-depleted T cells, or T cells were the source of the cDNA or gDNA that made up the material.

Original processing methods: Reference gene primer amplification gave estimated nucleated cell counts. Method: immunoSEQ multiplex PCR; TCRdb's copy keeps in-frame clones and lacks some. V and J calls and clone size are as listed in that table; D and trimming were resolved from the DNA. In the table there are 110,000 or so clones, roughly nine tenths of which are singletons. Per the germline V gene, CDR1 is SGHRS and CDR2 is YFSETQ. The CDR3 is 16 residues long. V lost 4 bases, J lost 0 bases, and 15 bases lay in between. The sample comprised peripheral blood. The chain links TRBV5-1 to TRBJ2-3, with D possibly matching TRBD2 (5 bases). This receptor was identified in a human donor in a cohort sampled during active COVID-19. The DNA for the CDR3 is TGCGCCAGCAGCCTTTCGGGGAACCCTAGCACAGATACGCAGTATTTT. This sequence encodes CASSLSGNPSTDTQYF.